This TCR beta chain comes out of a study of CD8 T cells in ankylosing spondylitis. This CDR3 region has 12 residues. Germline CDR1 reads DFQATT; CDR2 reads SNEGSKA (reference sequence). V lost 5 bases, J lost 0 bases, and 7 bases lay in between. Study-wide findings and caveats: Some motif variants were previously reported in reactive arthritis synovial fluid and blood. Reported data indicate significant enrichment of disease-linked clones within matched ankylosing spondylitis synovial fluid. There was a TCR beta motif, made of eight highly homologous variants, that appeared characteristic of ankylosing spondylitis blood.

Points on this clonotype: Its antigen is unidentified.

In making TCR beta libraries, quantitative 5'-RACE with molecular barcodes was used. TCRdb re-analysed the 5' RACE reads in MiXCR, keeping a single row per CDR3 protein. The sample shows 400,000 to 450,000 distinct CDR3 sequences, over 15% of them seen only once. The chain links TRBV20-1 to TRBJ2-5; the D gene is possibly TRBD2 (5 bases). The specimen sequenced was blood, either unsorted or a sorted T cell fraction (not recorded which). This clonotype was sampled from a male donor with ankylosing spondylitis. The CDR3 region has the DNA TGCAGTGCTGCGGAGGACCAAGAGACCCAGTACTTC. Translating gives CSAAEDQETQYF.